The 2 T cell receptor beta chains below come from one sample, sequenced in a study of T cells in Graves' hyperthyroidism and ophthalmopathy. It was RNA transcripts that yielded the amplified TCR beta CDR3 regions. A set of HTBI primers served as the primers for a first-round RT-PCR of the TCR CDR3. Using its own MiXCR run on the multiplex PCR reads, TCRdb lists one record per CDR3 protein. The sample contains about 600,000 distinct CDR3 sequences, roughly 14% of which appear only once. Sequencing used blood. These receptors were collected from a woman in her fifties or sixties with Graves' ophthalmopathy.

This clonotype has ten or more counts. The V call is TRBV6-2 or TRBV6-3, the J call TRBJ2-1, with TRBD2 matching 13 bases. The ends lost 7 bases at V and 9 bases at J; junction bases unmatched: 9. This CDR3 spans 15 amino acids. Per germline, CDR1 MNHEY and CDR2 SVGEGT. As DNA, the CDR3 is TGTGCCAGCAACCAGGGACTAGCGGGACCGCGTGAGCAGTTCTTC. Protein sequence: CASNQGLAGPREQFF.

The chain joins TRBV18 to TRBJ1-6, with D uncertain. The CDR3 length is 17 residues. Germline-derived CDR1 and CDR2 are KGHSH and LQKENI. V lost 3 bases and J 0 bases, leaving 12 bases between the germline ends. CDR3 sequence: CASSPKGPSSYNSPLHF. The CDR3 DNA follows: TGTGCCAGCTCACCTAAGGGCCCCAGCTCCTATAATTCACCCCTCCACTTT.